Below, 8 T cell receptor beta chains from the same sample are listed, as sequenced in a study of blood T cell repertoires in COVID-19. Assay used: immunoSEQ multiplex PCR; TCRdb lists only in-frame clones, some missing. The repertoire holds 350,000 to 450,000 clones, about 90% seen once, with more than 1.5% in the top ten. The sequenced material came from PBMCs or T cells enriched from blood (not recorded which). The receptors were sampled from a man aged 35-49 years in a cohort exposed to, infected with or recovered from COVID-19 (not recorded which).

The chain uses TRBV11-2 and TRBJ1-3, with 10 bases fitting TRBD1. The CDR3 loop spans 15 amino acids. The germline V gene encodes CDR1 SGHAT and CDR2 FQNNGV. V was clipped by 7 bases and J by 4 bases; unmatched bases: 7. This CDR3 reads CASTNDRGLGNTIYF. CDR3 DNA sequence: TGTGCCAGCACCAACGACAGGGGGCTAGGAAACACCATATATTTT.

V is TRBV6-1 and J is TRBJ2-7; D might be TRBD2 (5 bases). The germline gives CDR1 MNHNS, CDR2 SASEGT. V was cut by 1 base and J by 5 bases, with 9 bases left in between. The CDR3 extends over 13 amino acids. CDR3 protein: CASSEGERDEQYF. The CDR3, as DNA: TGTGCCAGCAGTGAAGGGGAGAGGGACGAGCAGTACTTC.

CDR3 in amino acids: CASRDSNSPLHF. The CDR3 nucleotides are TGTGCCAGCAGGGACAGCAATTCACCCCTCCACTTT. V and J are TRBV6-6 and TRBJ1-6; the D gene is possibly TRBD1 (6 bases). Trimming removed 6 bases at V and 7 bases at J, with 7 bases between. Germline CDR1 and CDR2: MNHNY and SVGAGI (reference sequence). The CDR3 covers 12 residues.

This rearrangement joins TRBV10-3 to TRBJ2-3; a possible D gene is TRBD1 (6 bases). This CDR3 is built from 15 residues. CDR1 and CDR2 (germline): ENHRY, SYGVKD. V was pared by 6 bases and J by 0 bases, with 13 bases between. Here the CDR3 reads CAISRMGASTDTQYF. In DNA, the CDR3 is TGTGCCATCAGCCGCATGGGGGCGAGCACAGATACGCAGTATTTT.

J is TRBJ2-5 and V is TRBV4-2; 10 nucleotides align to TRBD2. Germline CDR1 reads LGHNA; CDR2 reads YNFKEQ. J was trimmed by 2 bases and V by 5 bases; bases with no gene match: 5. CDR3 length equals 15 residues. The CDR3 region has the DNA TGTGCCAGCAGCGTTCTAGCGGGGGATCAAGAGACCCAGTACTTC. This codes for CASSVLAGDQETQYF.

The chain links TRBV10-2 to TRBJ2-1; perhaps TRBD2 as D (6 bases). The CDR3 sequence is 18 residues long. Per the germline V gene, CDR1 is WSHSY and CDR2 is SAAADI. Trimming cost V 6 bases and J 8 bases, with 29 bases left between them. The CDR3 protein is CASRRDPELEIRRDEQFF. The CDR3 region has the DNA TGCGCCAGCAGGCGGGACCCCGAACTAGAAATCCGGAGAGATGAGCAGTTCTTC.

The chain joins TRBV19 to TRBJ1-5; D perhaps matches TRBD1 (5 bases). With 3 bases removed from V and 5 bases from J, the gap between germline ends came to 14 bases. In germline, CDR1 is LNHDA, CDR2 SQIVND (reference sequence). The CDR3 runs 15 residues. In DNA, the CDR3 is TGTGCCAGTAGTATTTGGGGGGGTGGGTATCAGCCCCAGCATTTT. This gives the protein CASSIWGGGYQPQHF.

This clone was picked up one time. The chain carries TRBV3-1 (or the pseudogene TRBV3-2) and TRBJ2-3; the match to TRBD2 covers 9 bases. The ends lost 4 bases at V and 3 bases at J; junction bases unmatched: 8. This CDR3 comprises 16 residues. Looked up from germline, CDR1 is LGHDT and CDR2 is YNNKEL (reference sequence). Here the CDR3 DNA reads TGTGCCAGCAGCCGGATGGTGACTAGCGGAACAGATACGCAGTATTTT. Translating gives CASSRMVTSGTDTQYF.